This TCR beta chain was obtained from a study of blood T cell repertoires in COVID-19. Original processing notes: Amplification of reference gene primers was used by the study to estimate nucleated cell counts. Measured with immunoSEQ multiplex PCR; TCRdb has only the in-frame clones, and not every one. The V and J calls and clone size were taken over from that table, and D and trimming were inferred from the DNA. The repertoire includes about 320,000 clones, around 85% of them detected once, and under 2% sits in the top ten. A single count supports this clone. The CDR3 spans 14 residues. Losses at the gene ends were 3 bases for V and 7 bases for J; bases not matched to a gene: 2. Germline-derived CDR1 and CDR2 are LGHNA and YSLEER. Enrolled through a virtual design, the participants were between roughly 18 and 95 years of age and came from 24 US areas. Cohorts were determined from participant-reported clinical history. No more than 2 weeks before study entry, exposed participants had met a case of COVID-19.

The sequenced sample consisted of PBMCs or T cells enriched from blood (not recorded which). The chain links TRBV4-3 to TRBJ2-1, with TRBD2 matching 11 bases. The receptor's source is a woman in her twenties or thirties who had been exposed to COVID-19. DNA for the CDR3: TGCGCCAGCAGCCAGCCTAGCGGGGGGAATGAGCAGTTCTTC. This encodes CASSQPSGGNEQFF.